A selection of T cell receptor beta chains follows, all from one sample in a study of CD8 T cells in ankylosing spondylitis. TCRdb ran MiXCR on the 5' RACE reads and lists one entry per CDR3 protein. Of about 360,000 distinct CDR3 sequences listed, around 20% are singletons. Source material: blood, either unsorted or a sorted T cell fraction (not recorded which). These receptors originate from a male donor with ankylosing spondylitis or in good health (not recorded which). Each CDR3 is given with its conserved first and last residue. A D gene is named only where the DNA matches it firmly. Size is omitted from some rows. Given values are once, few, many or a class for expanded clones.

CDR3	DNA	D	V	J	size
CASSPYPHNEQFF	TGTGCCAGCAGTCCCTACCCCCACAATGAGCAGTTCTTC	-	TRBV27	TRBJ2-1	few
CASSQGPLAGGYTF	TGCGCCAGCAGCCAAGGCCCGCTTGCGGGGGGCTACACCTTC	-	TRBV4-1	TRBJ1-2	few
CASRGSNQPQHF	TGTGCCAGCAGAGGTAGTAATCAGCCCCAGCATTTT	-	TRBV12-3/TRBV12-4	TRBJ1-5	few
CAWSVPWDRQETQYF	TGTGCCTGGAGTGTACCCTGGGACAGACAAGAGACCCAGTACTTC	TRBD1	TRBV30	TRBJ2-5	few
CASSMGILGGELFF	TGTGCCAGCAGTATGGGAATTTTAGGCGGGGAGCTGTTTTTT	-	TRBV5-5	TRBJ2-2	few
CASSFGEGGNYGYTF	TGTGCCAGCAGCTTCGGGGAGGGTGGCAACTATGGCTACACCTTC	-	TRBV7-9	TRBJ1-2	few
CASSLNPGLLYNEQFF	TGTGCCAGCAGCTTAAACCCGGGACTTCTCTACAATGAGCAGTTCTTC	-	TRBV7-3	TRBJ2-1	-
CSVEDPWAGEGETQYF	TGCAGCGTTGAAGACCCCTGGGCGGGGGAAGGAGAGACCCAGTACTTC	TRBD2	TRBV29-1	TRBJ2-5	few
CASSEEGNEQYF	TGTGCCAGCAGTGAAGAAGGGAACGAGCAGTACTTC	-	TRBV2	TRBJ2-7	few
CASSLGITLDTQYF	TGTGCCAGCAGCTTAGGTATCACCTTAGATACGCAGTATTTT	-	TRBV11-2	TRBJ2-3	-
CASSYQGQVTNEQYF	TGTGCCAGCAGCTACCAGGGACAGGTGACGAACGAGCAGTACTTC	TRBD1	TRBV13	TRBJ2-7	few
CASTPRRDLSTDTQYF	TGTGCCAGCACCCCTCGCCGGGACTTGAGCACAGATACGCAGTATTTT	-	TRBV12-3/TRBV12-4	TRBJ2-3	many
CASSNSGVPYNEQFF	TGTGCCAGCAGCAACAGCGGGGTTCCCTACAATGAGCAGTTCTTC	-	TRBV21-1	TRBJ2-1	few
CASTALTGIGTDTQYF	TGTGCCAGTACCGCCTTGACAGGGATTGGCACAGATACGCAGTATTTT	TRBD1	TRBV19	TRBJ2-3	-
CASSSTGVARYF	TGTGCCAGCAGCTCCACTGGGGTAGCTCGGTACTTC	-	TRBV7-9	TRBJ2-5	few
CSVEGTELVDTQYF	TGCAGCGTTGAAGGGACAGAGCTGGTAGATACGCAGTATTTT	-	TRBV29-1	TRBJ2-3	few
CASSEMAHPQETQYF	TGTGCCAGCAGTGAAATGGCTCATCCTCAAGAGACCCAGTACTTC	-	TRBV2	TRBJ2-5	-
CASSKTSDRLGFHEQYF	TGTGCCAGCAGCAAGACTAGCGACCGCCTCGGATTCCACGAGCAGTACTTC	TRBD2	TRBV7-3	TRBJ2-7	-
CASSQEHQETFYEQYF	TGTGCCAGCAGCCAAGAACATCAGGAGACATTCTACGAGCAGTACTTC	-	TRBV3-1	TRBJ2-7	-
CASSPDSGGGSTGELFF	TGTGCCAGCAGTCCCGACTCCGGGGGAGGAAGCACCGGGGAGCTGTTTTTT	-	TRBV12-3/TRBV12-4	TRBJ2-2	many
CASSFLGGLAKNIQYF	TGTGCCAGCAGTTTCCTCGGGGGACTAGCCAAAAACATTCAGTACTTC	-	TRBV27	TRBJ2-4	few
CASSSEQGARTDTQYF	TGCGCCAGCAGCTCGGAGCAGGGGGCGCGGACAGATACGCAGTATTTT	TRBD1	TRBV5-1	TRBJ2-3	many
CASSLGEYTSTDTQYF	TGTGCCAGCAGCTTAGGCGAATATACTAGCACAGATACGCAGTATTTT	-	TRBV7-9	TRBJ2-3	-
CASSVARGQGHQETQYF	TGTGCCAGCAGCGTAGCACGGGGACAGGGGCACCAAGAGACCCAGTACTTC	TRBD1	TRBV9	TRBJ2-5	-
CASSPRHNTDTQYF	TGCGCCAGCAGCCCTAGACACAACACAGATACGCAGTATTTT	-	TRBV4-1	TRBJ2-3	few
CASSLAHEEETQYF	TGTGCCAGCAGTTTAGCGCATGAGGAGGAGACCCAGTACTTC	-	TRBV12-3/TRBV12-4	TRBJ2-5	few
CASSERQGAYNEQFF	TGTGCCAGCAGCGAAAGACAGGGGGCCTACAATGAGCAGTTCTTC	TRBD1	TRBV7-2	TRBJ2-1	few
CASSYFPGQGGREQYF	TGTGCCAGCAGTTATTTCCCGGGACAGGGCGGTCGCGAGCAGTACTTC	TRBD1	TRBV5-5	TRBJ2-7	-
CASTGEGPRNTQYF	TGTGCCAGCACAGGGGAGGGCCCACGGAATACGCAGTATTTT	-	TRBV12-3/TRBV12-4	TRBJ2-3	few
CASSQGLAGAGGGELFF	TGCGCCAGCAGCCAAGGACTAGCGGGGGCTGGAGGCGGGGAGCTGTTTTTT	TRBD2	TRBV4-1	TRBJ2-2	few
CASSPRGSGGTGELFF	TGTGCCAGCAGCCCCCGGGGTAGCGGGGGCACCGGGGAGCTGTTTTTT	TRBD2	TRBV7-6	TRBJ2-2	few
CASSLVAGPRETQYF	TGTGCCAGCAGCTTAGTCGCCGGTCCGAGGGAGACCCAGTACTTC	-	TRBV7-9	TRBJ2-5	few
CASCARQPNYNEQFF	TGTGCCAGCTGCGCGAGACAACCCAATTACAATGAGCAGTTCTTC	-	TRBV27	TRBJ2-1	few
CASSPRDRGLPNTDTQYF	TGTGCCAGCTCACCAAGGGACAGGGGTCTACCTAACACAGATACGCAGTATTTT	TRBD1	TRBV18	TRBJ2-3	few
CASSLVQPGDQYF	TGTGCCAGCAGCTTAGTTCAGCCGGGGGACCAGTACTTC	-	TRBV7-9	TRBJ2-5	-
CASSRTLGLAGDNEQFF	TGCGCCAGCAGCCGGACCCTGGGACTAGCGGGGGACAATGAGCAGTTCTTC	TRBD2	TRBV4-1	TRBJ2-1	-
CASSWGPRETQYF	TGTGCCAGCAGCTGGGGGCCCCGGGAGACCCAGTACTTC	-	TRBV14	TRBJ2-5	-
CASRPTGPAISNVGEKLFF	TGTGCCAGCAGGCCAACGGGGCCAGCCATTAGCAACGTGGGTGAAAAACTGTTTTTT	-	TRBV27	TRBJ1-4	few
CASISPPTEGTDTQYF	TGTGCCAGCATTTCTCCCCCTACAGAGGGGACAGATACGCAGTATTTT	-	TRBV12-3/TRBV12-4	TRBJ2-3	-
CASSQDQYGPDEKLFF	TGCGCCAGCAGCCAAGACCAGTACGGCCCGGACGAAAAACTGTTTTTT	-	TRBV4-1	TRBJ1-4	-
CASSPHTGGLYNEQFF	TGTGCCAGCAGCCCTCATACAGGGGGCCTTTACAATGAGCAGTTCTTC	TRBD1	TRBV5-6	TRBJ2-1	few
CASSFTDEQFF	TGTGCCAGCAGCTTTACGGATGAGCAGTTCTTC	-	TRBV11-2	TRBJ2-1	-
CASSLVLDLVSEQYF	TGTGCCAGCAGCTTGGTACTGGACTTAGTTTCCGAGCAGTACTTC	-	TRBV7-8	TRBJ2-7	few
CASSPFTAIYEQYF	TGTGCCAGCAGCCCCTTCACGGCTATCTACGAGCAGTACTTC	-	TRBV5-5	TRBJ2-7	-
CASSPLGGGETQYF	TGTGCCAGCAGCCCCCTGGGGGGGGGTGAGACCCAGTACTTC	TRBD2	TRBV4-2	TRBJ2-5	few
CAISPTSPDTQYF	TGTGCCATCAGTCCGACTAGTCCAGATACGCAGTATTTT	-	TRBV10-3	TRBJ2-3	-
CAIRTGSTDTQYF	TGTGCCATCAGAACTGGGAGCACAGATACGCAGTATTTT	-	TRBV10-3	TRBJ2-3	few
CASSLIGGPYNEQFF	TGTGCCAGCAGTTTGATAGGGGGGCCCTACAATGAGCAGTTCTTC	-	TRBV12-3/TRBV12-4	TRBJ2-1	-